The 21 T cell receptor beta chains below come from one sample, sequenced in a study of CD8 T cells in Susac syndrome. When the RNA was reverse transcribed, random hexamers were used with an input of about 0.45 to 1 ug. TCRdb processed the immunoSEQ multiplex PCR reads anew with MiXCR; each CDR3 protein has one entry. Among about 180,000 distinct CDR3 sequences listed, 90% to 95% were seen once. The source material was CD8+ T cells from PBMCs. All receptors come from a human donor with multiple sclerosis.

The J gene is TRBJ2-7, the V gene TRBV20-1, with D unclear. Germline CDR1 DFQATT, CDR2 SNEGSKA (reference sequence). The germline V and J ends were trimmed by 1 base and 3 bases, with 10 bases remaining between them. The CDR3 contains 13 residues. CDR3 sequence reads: CSARVGSNYEQYF. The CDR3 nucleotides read TGCAGTGCTAGAGTAGGGTCTAACTACGAGCAGTACTTC.

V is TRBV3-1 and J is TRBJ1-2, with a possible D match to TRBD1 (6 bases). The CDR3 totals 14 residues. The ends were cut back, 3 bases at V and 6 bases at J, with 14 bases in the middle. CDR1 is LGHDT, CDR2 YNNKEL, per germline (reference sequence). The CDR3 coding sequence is TGTGCCAGCAGCCATACAGGGACCTATCATGGCTACACCTTC. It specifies CASSHTGTYHGYTF. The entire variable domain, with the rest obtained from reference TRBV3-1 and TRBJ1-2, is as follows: DTAVSQTPKYLVTQMGNDKSIKCEQNLGHDTMYWYKQDSKKFLKIMFSYNNKELIINETVPNRFSPKSPDKAHLNLHINSLELGDSAVYFCASSHTGTYHGYTFGSGTRLTVV.

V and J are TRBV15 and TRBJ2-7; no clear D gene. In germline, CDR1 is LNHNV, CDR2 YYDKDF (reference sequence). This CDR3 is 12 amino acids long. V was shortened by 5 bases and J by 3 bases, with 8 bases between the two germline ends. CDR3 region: CATSLPNYEQYF. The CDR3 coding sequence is TGTGCCACCAGCCTACCTAACTACGAGCAGTACTTC.

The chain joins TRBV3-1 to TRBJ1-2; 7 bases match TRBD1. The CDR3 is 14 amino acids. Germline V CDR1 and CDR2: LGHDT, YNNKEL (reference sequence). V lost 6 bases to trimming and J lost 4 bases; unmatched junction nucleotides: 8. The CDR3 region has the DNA TGTGCCAGCAGGGACGAAGGACAGGCCTATGGCTACACCTTC. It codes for CASRDEGQAYGYTF.

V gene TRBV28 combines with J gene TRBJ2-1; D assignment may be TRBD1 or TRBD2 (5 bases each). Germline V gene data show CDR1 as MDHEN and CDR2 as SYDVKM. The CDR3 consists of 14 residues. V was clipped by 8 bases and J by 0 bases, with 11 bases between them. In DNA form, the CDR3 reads TGTGCCAGCCGGGACCGCCTCTCCTACAATGAGCAGTTCTTC. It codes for CASRDRLSYNEQFF.

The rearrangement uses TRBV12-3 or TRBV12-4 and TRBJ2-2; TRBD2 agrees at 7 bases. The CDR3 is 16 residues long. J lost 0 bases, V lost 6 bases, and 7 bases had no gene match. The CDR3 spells CASSTLTSTNTGELFF. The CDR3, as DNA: TGTGCCAGCAGCACTCTGACTAGCACGAACACCGGGGAGCTGTTTTTT.

In DNA, the CDR3 is TGTGCCACCAGCAGAGGTGACCCCCGGACAGGGGCACCGAACACCGGGGAGCTGTTTTTT. Amino acid sequence: CATSRGDPRTGAPNTGELFF. The chain has TRBV15 and TRBJ2-2; 9 bases line up with TRBD1. The CDR3 has 20 residues. Germline V gives CDR1 LNHNV, CDR2 YYDKDF (reference sequence). V trimming: 1 base; J trimming: 0 bases; junction bases outside the gene matches: 12.

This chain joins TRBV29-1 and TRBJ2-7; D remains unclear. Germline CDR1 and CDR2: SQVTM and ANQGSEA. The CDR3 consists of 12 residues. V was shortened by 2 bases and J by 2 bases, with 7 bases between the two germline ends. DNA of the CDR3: TGCAGCGTTGAAAACTGGGCCTACGAGCAGTACTTC. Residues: CSVENWAYEQYF.

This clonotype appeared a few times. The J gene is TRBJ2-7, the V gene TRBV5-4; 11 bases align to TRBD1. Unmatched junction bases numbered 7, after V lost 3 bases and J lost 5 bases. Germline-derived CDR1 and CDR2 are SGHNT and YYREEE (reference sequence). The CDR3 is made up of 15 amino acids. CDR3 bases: TGTGCCAGCAGCTCCGGGACAGGGGGTTCCAACGAGCAGTACTTC. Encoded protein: CASSSGTGGSNEQYF.

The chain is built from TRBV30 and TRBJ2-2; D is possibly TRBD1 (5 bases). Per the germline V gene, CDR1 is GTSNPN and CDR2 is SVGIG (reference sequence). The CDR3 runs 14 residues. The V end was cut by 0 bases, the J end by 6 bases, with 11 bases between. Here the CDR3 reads CAWSVARASGELFF. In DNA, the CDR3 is TGTGCCTGGAGTGTAGCCAGGGCCTCCGGGGAGCTGTTTTTT.

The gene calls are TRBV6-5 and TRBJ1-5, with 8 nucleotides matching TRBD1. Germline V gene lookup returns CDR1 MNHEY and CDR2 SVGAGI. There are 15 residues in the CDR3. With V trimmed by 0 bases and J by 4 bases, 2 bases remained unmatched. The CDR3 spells CASSYSGTGNQPQHF. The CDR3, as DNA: TGTGCCAGCAGTTACTCGGGGACAGGTAATCAGCCCCAGCATTTT.

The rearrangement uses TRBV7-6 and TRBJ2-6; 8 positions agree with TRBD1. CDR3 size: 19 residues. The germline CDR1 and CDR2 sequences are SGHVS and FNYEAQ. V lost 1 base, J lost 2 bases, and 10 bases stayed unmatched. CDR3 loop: CASSLGYSQGAPGANVLTF. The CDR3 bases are TGTGCCAGCAGCTTAGGCTATTCTCAGGGGGCGCCTGGGGCCAACGTCCTGACTTTC.

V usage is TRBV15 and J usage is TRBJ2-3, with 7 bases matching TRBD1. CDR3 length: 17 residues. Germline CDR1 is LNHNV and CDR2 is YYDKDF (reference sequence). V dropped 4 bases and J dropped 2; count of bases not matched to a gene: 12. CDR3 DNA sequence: TGTGCCACCAGCACCCTAGGAAGACAGGGCCCCACAGATACGCAGTATTTT. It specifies CATSTLGRQGPTDTQYF.

DNA for the CDR3: TGTGCCATCAGTGGGCTAGCGGGGGGTCAACCGATCTACGAGCAGTACTTC. Protein sequence: CAISGLAGGQPIYEQYF. The chain has TRBV10-3 and TRBJ2-7, with 11 bases identical to TRBD2. The CDR3 runs 17 residues. V lost 4 bases and J lost 3; bases outside the gene matches: 11. Germline V gene sequence: CDR1 ENHRY, CDR2 SYGVKD.

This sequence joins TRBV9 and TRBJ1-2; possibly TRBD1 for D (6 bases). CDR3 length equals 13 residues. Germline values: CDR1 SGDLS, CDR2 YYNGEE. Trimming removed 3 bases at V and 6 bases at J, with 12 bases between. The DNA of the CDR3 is TGTGCCAGCAGCGAGGGGGGTCGGAATGGCTACACCTTC. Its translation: CASSEGGRNGYTF.

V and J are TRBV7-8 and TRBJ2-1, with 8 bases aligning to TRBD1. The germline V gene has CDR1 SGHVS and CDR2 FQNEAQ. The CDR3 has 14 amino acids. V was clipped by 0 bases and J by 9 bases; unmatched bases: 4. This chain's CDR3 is CASSLAAGGSEQFF. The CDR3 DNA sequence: TGTGCCAGCAGCTTAGCGGCAGGGGGCAGTGAGCAGTTCTTC.

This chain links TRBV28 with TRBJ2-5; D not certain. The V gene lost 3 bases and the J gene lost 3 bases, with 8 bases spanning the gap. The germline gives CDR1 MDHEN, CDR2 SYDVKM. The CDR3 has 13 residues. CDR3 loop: CASSLNVEETQYF. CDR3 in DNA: TGTGCCAGCAGTTTGAACGTAGAAGAGACCCAGTACTTC.

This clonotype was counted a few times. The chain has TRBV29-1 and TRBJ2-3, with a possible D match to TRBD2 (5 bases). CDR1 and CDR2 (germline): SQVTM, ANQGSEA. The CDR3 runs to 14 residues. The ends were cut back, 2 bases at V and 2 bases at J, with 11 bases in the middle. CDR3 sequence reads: CSVETLASTDTQYF. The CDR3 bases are TGCAGCGTTGAAACCCTAGCATCCACAGATACGCAGTATTTT.

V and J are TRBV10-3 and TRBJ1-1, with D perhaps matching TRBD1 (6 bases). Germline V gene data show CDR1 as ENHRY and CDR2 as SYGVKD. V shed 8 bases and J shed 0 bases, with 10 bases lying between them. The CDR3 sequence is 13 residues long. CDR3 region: CAILRGLNTEAFF. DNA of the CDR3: TGTGCCATCCTTCGGGGGCTGAACACTGAAGCTTTCTTT.

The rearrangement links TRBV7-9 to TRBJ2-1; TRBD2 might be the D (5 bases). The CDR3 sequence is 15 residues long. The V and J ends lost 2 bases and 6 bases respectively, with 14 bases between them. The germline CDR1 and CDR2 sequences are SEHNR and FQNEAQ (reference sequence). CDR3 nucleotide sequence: TGTGCCAGCAGCTTAAAAAGTATCGGGATCAATGAGCAGTTCTTC. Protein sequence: CASSLKSIGINEQFF.

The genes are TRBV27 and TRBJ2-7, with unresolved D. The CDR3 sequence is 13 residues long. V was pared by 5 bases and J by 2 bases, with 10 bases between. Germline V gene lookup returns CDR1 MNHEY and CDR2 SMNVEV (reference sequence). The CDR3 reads CASSIHNTYEQYF. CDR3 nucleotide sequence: TGTGCCAGCAGTATACACAACACCTACGAGCAGTACTTC.